This T cell receptor beta chain emerged from a study of blood T cell repertoires in COVID-19. Overall study: From T cells, B-cell-depleted T cells, or PBMCs came the material, which was cDNA or gDNA.

TCRdb's table, derived via immunoSEQ multiplex PCR, lists solely in-frame clones and lacks some. The sample contains around 300,000 clones, over 75% of which appear only once. From germline, CDR1 is ENHRY and CDR2 SYGVKD. V shed 3 bases and J shed 0 bases, with 11 bases lying between them. The CDR3 contains 15 residues. Recruitment covered about two dozen US areas and drew participants whose ages spanned roughly 18 to 89 years. Two consecutive negative NP/OP PCR tests, clearance, or resolved symptoms defined Cohort 3 recovery. The sample comprised PBMCs or T cells enriched from blood (not recorded which). The rearrangement joins TRBV10-3 to TRBJ1-1, with D unresolved. The origin of this receptor is a woman under 30 who had recovered from COVID-19. DNA for the CDR3: TGTGCCATCAGTGACCCCTCGCGGATGAACACTGAAGCTTTCTTT. Protein product: CAISDPSRMNTEAFF.